This passage covers 8 T cell receptor beta chains from one sample sequenced in a study of graft-versus-host responses after intestinal transplantation. Some clones are missing from TCRdb's copy, which holds only in-frame ones; the method was immunoSEQ multiplex PCR. The sample has under 30,000 clones, around 94% seen once. Specimen: PBMCs, collected 30 days after intestinal transplant. Receptor source: a human patient who received an intestinal transplant, so some T cells may come from the graft donor.

This clone showed up just once. The chain uses TRBV7-4 and TRBJ2-7; D may be TRBD1 (5 bases). The germline V gene encodes CDR1 SGHVT and CDR2 SQSDAQ. V lost 1 base and J lost 2, with 15 bases in between. This CDR3 spans 16 amino acids. As DNA, the CDR3 is TGTGCCAGCAGCTTAGATTCAGGGCCGGTCACCTACGAGCAGTACTTC. Protein sequence: CASSLDSGPVTYEQYF.

The chain uses TRBV28 and TRBJ2-6; D gene ambiguous. Trimming pared 5 bases from V and 1 base from J, leaving 9 bases between. CDR3 length equals 15 residues. Germline loops: CDR1 MDHEN, CDR2 SYDVKM. The CDR3 DNA reads TGTGCCAGCAGTCCGACTCGATCTGGGGCCAACGTCCTGACTTTC. This gives the protein CASSPTRSGANVLTF.

CDR3 DNA sequence: TGTGCCAGCAGCGTGCCGGACAGCTCCTACGAGCAGTACTTC. Amino acids: CASSVPDSSYEQYF. The chain combines TRBV5-6 with TRBJ2-7; D might be TRBD1 (6 bases). V gave up 4 bases and J gave up 0 bases, with 11 bases separating them. CDR3 length: 14 amino acids. Germline values: CDR1 SGHDT, CDR2 YYEEEE.

V and J are TRBV18 and TRBJ1-2, with D unclear. Per germline, CDR1 KGHSH and CDR2 LQKENI. The V end lost 6 bases, the J end lost 5 bases, and 13 bases lay between the germline ends. The CDR3 spans 13 residues. Here the CDR3 DNA reads TGTGCCAGCTCCCCCGGGGAGGCGTATGGCTACACCTTC. Protein product: CASSPGEAYGYTF.

This clone was found a few times. CDR3 nucleotide sequence: TGTGCCAGCAGCCCTCTAGGTGCTGGAAACACCATATATTTT. It translates to CASSPLGAGNTIYF. The V gene is TRBV6-1, the J gene TRBJ1-3, with D unresolved. Between the trimmed V and J ends, which lost 6 bases and 2 bases, there was a span of 11 bases. CDR3 length: 14 residues. Germline values: CDR1 MNHNS, CDR2 SASEGT.

The rearrangement uses TRBV6-4 and TRBJ1-2; 12 nucleotides agree with TRBD1. The CDR3 runs to 14 residues. Germline CDR1 is MRHNA and CDR2 is SNTAGT. With 6 bases clipped from V and 7 bases from J, the junction kept 6 bases outside the gene matches. CDR3 in amino acids: CASRPGTGGSGYTF. CDR3 bases: TGTGCCAGCAGACCCGGGACAGGGGGCAGTGGCTACACCTTC.

This clone was counted a single time. The CDR3 loop is CASSQVWAGGQETQYF. The CDR3 DNA sequence: TGCGCCAGCAGCCAAGTCTGGGCGGGAGGCCAAGAGACCCAGTACTTC. J is TRBJ2-5 and V is TRBV4-1, with TRBD2 identical over 8 bases. This CDR3 contains 16 residues. Germline V gene data show CDR1 as MGHRA and CDR2 as YSYEKL. Losses at the gene ends were 1 base for V and 1 base for J; bases not matched to a gene: 5.

V gene TRBV10-2 combines with J gene TRBJ1-1; TRBD1 matches 10 bases. There are 14 residues in the CDR3. Germline CDR1 reads WSHSY; CDR2 reads SAAADI. V lost 6 bases and J lost 5; bases outside the gene matches: 6. CDR3 coding DNA: TGCGCCAGCAGAACTGGACAGGGGGGGACTGAAGCTTTCTTT. It specifies CASRTGQGGTEAFF.